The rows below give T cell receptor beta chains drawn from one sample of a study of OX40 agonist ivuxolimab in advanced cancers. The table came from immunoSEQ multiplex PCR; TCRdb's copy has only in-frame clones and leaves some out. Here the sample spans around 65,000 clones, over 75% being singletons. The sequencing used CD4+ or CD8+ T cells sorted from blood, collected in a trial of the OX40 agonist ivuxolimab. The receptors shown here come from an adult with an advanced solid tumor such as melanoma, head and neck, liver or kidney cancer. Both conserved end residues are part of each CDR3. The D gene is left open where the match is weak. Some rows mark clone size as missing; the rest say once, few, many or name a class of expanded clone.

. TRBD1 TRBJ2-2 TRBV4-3 CASSPDRLNTGELFF TGCGCCAGCAGTCCGGACAGGCTTAACACCGGGGAGCTGTTTTTT
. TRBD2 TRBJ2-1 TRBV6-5 CASSSGLAEGYNEQFF TGTGCCAGCAGTTCTGGGCTAGCGGAGGGCTACAATGAGCAGTTCTTC
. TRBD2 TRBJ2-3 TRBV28 CASSIRLAGEEDTQYF TGTGCCAGCTCTATTAGACTAGCGGGAGAGGAAGATACGCAGTATTTT
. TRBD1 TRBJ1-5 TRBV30 CAWSALTGGKPQHF TGTGCCTGGAGTGCACTGACAGGGGGTAAGCCCCAGCATTTT
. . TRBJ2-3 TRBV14 CASTPGSPDTQYF TGTGCCAGCACCCCAGGGTCCCCAGATACGCAGTATTTT
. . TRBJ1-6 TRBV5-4 CASSPLNSPLHF TGTGCCAGCAGCCCCCTAAATTCACCCCTCCACTTT
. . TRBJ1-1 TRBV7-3 CASSSPNTEAFF TGTGCCAGCAGCTCGCCAAATACTGAAGCTTTCTTT
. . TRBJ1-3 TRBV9 CASSLTGSSGNTIYF TGTGCCAGCAGCTTAACAGGGAGCTCTGGAAACACCATATATTTT
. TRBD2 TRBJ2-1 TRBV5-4 CASSWASGGYNEQFF TGTGCCAGCAGCTGGGCTAGCGGGGGTTACAATGAGCAGTTCTTC
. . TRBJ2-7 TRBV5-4 CASSLPGESYEQYF TGTGCCAGCAGCTTGCCAGGGGAGTCCTACGAGCAGTACTTC
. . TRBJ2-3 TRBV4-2 CASSQDGSKRDGSDTQYF TGTGCCAGCAGCCAAGATGGGTCTAAACGGGACGGGTCGGATACGCAGTATTTT
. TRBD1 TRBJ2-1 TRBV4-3 CASSQGTGIGSYNEQFF TGCGCCAGCAGCCAAGGGACAGGGATTGGCTCCTACAATGAGCAGTTCTTC
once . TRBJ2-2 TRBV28 CASGTADEDTGELFF TGTGCCAGCGGGACCGCCGATGAGGACACCGGGGAGCTGTTTTTT
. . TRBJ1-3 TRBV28 CASSLGHSGNTIYF TGTGCCAGCAGTCTGGGACATTCTGGAAACACCATATATTTT
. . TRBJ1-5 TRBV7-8 CASSLGPNRVDQPQHF TGTGCCAGCAGCTTAGGCCCGAACAGGGTTGATCAGCCCCAGCATTTT
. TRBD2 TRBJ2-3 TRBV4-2 CASSQEGGSGSDTQYF TGTGCCAGCAGCCAAGAGGGTGGTAGCGGGAGTGATACGCAGTATTTT
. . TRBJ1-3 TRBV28 CASRVSGNTIYF TGTGCCAGCAGGGTGTCCGGAAACACCATATATTTT
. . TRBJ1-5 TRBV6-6 CASSSGYSNQPQHF TGTGCCAGCAGTTCGGGCTATAGCAATCAGCCCCAGCATTTT
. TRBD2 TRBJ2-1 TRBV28 CASRGLAGDYVDEQFF TGTGCCTCTCGCGGACTAGCGGGAGATTACGTCGATGAGCAGTTCTTC
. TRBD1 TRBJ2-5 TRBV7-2 CASSLDRNQETQYF TGTGCCAGCAGCTTGGACAGGAACCAAGAGACCCAGTACTTC
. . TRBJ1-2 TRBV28 CASSLLMGYGYTF TGTGCCAGCAGTTTGTTGATGGGATATGGCTACACCTTC
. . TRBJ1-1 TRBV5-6 CASSLDRETEAFF TGTGCCAGCAGCTTGGACAGGGAAACTGAAGCTTTCTTT
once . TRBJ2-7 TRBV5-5 CASSLAVRSAYEQYF TGTGCCAGCAGCTTGGCTGTTCGAAGTGCCTACGAGCAGTACTTC
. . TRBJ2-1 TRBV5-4 CASSLRRTSYNEQFF TGTGCCAGCAGCTTGAGGCGGACCTCCTACAATGAGCAGTTCTTC